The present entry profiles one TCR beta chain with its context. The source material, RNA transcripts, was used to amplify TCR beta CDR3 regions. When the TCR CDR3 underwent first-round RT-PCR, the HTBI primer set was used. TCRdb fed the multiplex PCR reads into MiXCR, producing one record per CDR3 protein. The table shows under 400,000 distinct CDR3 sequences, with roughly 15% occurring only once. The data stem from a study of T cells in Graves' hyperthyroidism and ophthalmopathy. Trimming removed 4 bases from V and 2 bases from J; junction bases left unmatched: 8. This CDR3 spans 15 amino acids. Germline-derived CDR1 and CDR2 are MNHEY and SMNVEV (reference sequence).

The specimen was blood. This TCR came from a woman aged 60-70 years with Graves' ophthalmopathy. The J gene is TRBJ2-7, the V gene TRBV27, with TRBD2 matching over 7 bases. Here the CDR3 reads CASSSATGGPYEQYF. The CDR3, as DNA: TGTGCCAGCAGTTCGGCGACGGGAGGCCCCTACGAGCAGTACTTC.